These T cell receptor beta chains were read from a single sample in a study of OX40 agonist ivuxolimab in advanced cancers. Data came from immunoSEQ multiplex PCR; TCRdb stores just in-frame clones and leaves some out. The sample includes 80,000 or so clones, around nine tenths of them seen just once. Source: CD4+ or CD8+ T cells sorted from blood, taken in a trial of the OX40 agonist ivuxolimab. These receptors were obtained from an adult with an advanced solid tumor such as melanoma, head and neck, liver or kidney cancer. Each CDR3 is given with its conserved first and last residue. A D gene is named only where the DNA matches it firmly. Some rows mark clone size as missing; the rest say once, few, many or name a class of expanded clone.

-	TRBV28	TRBJ1-2	few	TGTGCCAGCACTGGACGGTCCTATGGCTACACCTTC	CASTGRSYGYTF
TRBD1	TRBV10-3	TRBJ2-7	-	TGTGCCATCAGTAACCGGGACAGGGGATCCGAGCAGTACTTC	CAISNRDRGSEQYF
TRBD2	TRBV15	TRBJ2-7	-	TGTGCCACCAGCAGAGACTGGGCCGGCCCGGGGACTAGCGTGACCTACGAGCAGTACTTC	CATSRDWAGPGTSVTYEQYF
-	TRBV5-4	TRBJ2-5	-	TGTGCCAGCAGCTTGGGTTTCGCCGGTGGGACCCAGTACTTC	CASSLGFAGGTQYF
-	TRBV6-1	TRBJ1-5	few	TGTGCCACCCCTGTTAATCAGCCCCAGCATTTT	CATPVNQPQHF
-	TRBV19	TRBJ2-2	-	TGTGCCAGGTCCAGGTTGTCTAACACCGGGGAGCTGTTTTTT	CARSRLSNTGELFF
-	TRBV6-4	TRBJ1-1	-	TGTGCCAGCAGTGACATGACGGGAACTGAAGCTTTCTTT	CASSDMTGTEAFF
-	TRBV7-9	TRBJ1-1	-	TGTGCCAGCAGCTTAGGGGGCGTACGGAACACTGAAGCTTTCTTT	CASSLGGVRNTEAFF
TRBD2	TRBV27	TRBJ2-2	-	TGTGCCAGCAGTCCAGTTGGACTAGCGGCGAACACCGGGGAGCTGTTTTTT	CASSPVGLAANTGELFF
TRBD2	TRBV7-9	TRBJ2-1	-	TGTGCCAGCAGCTCCCGACTAGCGGGAGGGCCTAGGAGGAATGAGCAGTTCTTC	CASSSRLAGGPRRNEQFF
-	TRBV5-1	TRBJ1-5	-	TGCGCCAGCAGCCCCTTGGGCGGCAGTCCAACCAAGTCCCAGCATTTT	CASSPLGGSPTKSQHF
-	TRBV7-2	TRBJ2-7	-	TGTGCCAGCAGCTCCACCTGGGGGCAGGGCGAGCAGTACTTC	CASSSTWGQGEQYF
-	TRBV30	TRBJ2-2	-	TGTGCCTGGAGTGTAGGGCCGACGAACACCGGGGAGCTGTTTTTT	CAWSVGPTNTGELFF
-	TRBV9	TRBJ1-5	-	TGTGCCAGCAGCGTAGGCGTGGCTCAGCCCCAGCATTTT	CASSVGVAQPQHF
-	TRBV10-3	TRBJ2-1	once	TGTGCCACGATGACGGGTTTAGACAATGAGCAGTTCTTC	CATMTGLDNEQFF
-	TRBV6-5	TRBJ2-7	-	TGTGCCAGCAGTTCCCGTGGAGGGTCCGTCCACGAGCAGTACTTC	CASSSRGGSVHEQYF
-	TRBV6-1	TRBJ1-6	-	TGTGCCAGCAATTCCTTGACCGGAGTTGAAAGGCCCCTCCACTTT	CASNSLTGVERPLHF
-	TRBV28	TRBJ1-2	-	TGTGCCAGCAGTTTAGCGCACAGGGCTGAGAGCTACACCTTC	CASSLAHRAESYTF
-	TRBV7-7	TRBJ2-7	-	TGTGCTAGCAGCTTAGCGCCGGCTATCTACGAGCAGTACTTC	CASSLAPAIYEQYF
-	TRBV7-2	TRBJ2-1	-	TGTGCCAGCAGCTACACACGGGGGGCGGGGATGTTCTTC	CASSYTRGAGMFF
-	TRBV19	TRBJ1-1	-	TGTGCCAGTAGGAACCGGGCCTTGAACACTGAAGCTTTCTTT	CASRNRALNTEAFF
TRBD1	TRBV11-2	TRBJ2-1	-	TGTGCCAGCAGCTCCCACAGGGGGCCCTACAATGAGCAGTTCTTC	CASSSHRGPYNEQFF
TRBD1	TRBV19	TRBJ1-3	-	TGTGCCACCCGCCCGCAGGGGGCCTCTGGAAACACCATATATTTT	CATRPQGASGNTIYF
-	TRBV6-5	TRBJ2-1	-	TGTGCCAGCAGCCCGGAGGCAAGGGACTCTCCCCAGCAGTTCTTC	CASSPEARDSPQQFF
-	TRBV11-1	TRBJ2-7	-	TGTGCCAGCAGCTTAGAGGTCTTTTACGAGCAGTACTTC	CASSLEVFYEQYF
-	TRBV5-6	TRBJ2-3	-	TGTGCCAGCAGCTTCACAGGCACAGATACGCAGTATTTT	CASSFTGTDTQYF
-	TRBV5-1	TRBJ2-1	-	TGCGCCAGCAGCTTGGTACTCCTTGGGAATGAGCAGTTCTTC	CASSLVLLGNEQFF
-	TRBV29-1	TRBJ2-7	once	TGCAGCGTTGAAGCCCCCAGGGCGGACAGACAGTACGAGCAGTACTTC	CSVEAPRADRQYEQYF
TRBD1	TRBV19	TRBJ1-2	-	TGTGCCAGTAGTAGACAGGGACTGGTCTATGGCTACACCTTC	CASSRQGLVYGYTF
TRBD2	TRBV5-6	TRBJ2-7	-	TGTGCCAGCAGCTTGGCGGTAGCGGGGCACTACGAGCAGTACTTC	CASSLAVAGHYEQYF
TRBD1	TRBV28	TRBJ2-1	-	TGTGCCAGCAGTTTTGCGCGACAGGGGGCTCCAGTTAAGTTCTTC	CASSFARQGAPVKFF
TRBD1	TRBV6-1	TRBJ2-5	-	TGTGCCAGCAGCCCTCCCCGGACAGGGGTAGAGACCCAGTACTTC	CASSPPRTGVETQYF
-	TRBV11-2	TRBJ1-2	-	TGTGCCAGCAGCTTAGAGGCGGGATTCCTGCGCGGCTACACCTTC	CASSLEAGFLRGYTF
-	TRBV7-9	TRBJ2-5	-	TGTGCCAGCAGCTTATTGGAGGGAGAGACCCAGTACTTC	CASSLLEGETQYF
-	TRBV28	TRBJ1-1	-	TGTGCCAGCAGTGGTGGGGGCGCCGGGAACACTGAAGCTTTCTTT	CASSGGGAGNTEAFF
-	TRBV6-5	TRBJ1-1	once	TGTGCCAGCAGTTACCCGAGGGGAGGGGGGACTGAAGCTTTCTTT	CASSYPRGGGTEAFF
-	TRBV5-1	TRBJ2-3	-	TGCGCCAGCAGCTTTCAGGGTACGCCAGATACGCAGTATTTT	CASSFQGTPDTQYF
-	TRBV28	TRBJ1-1	-	TGTGCCAGCAGTTTATTGAGGGCGGAAGCTTTCTTT	CASSLLRAEAFF
-	TRBV30	TRBJ2-5	-	TGTGCCTGGAGTGATCGGGGACCGCCTCCCCAGTACTTC	CAWSDRGPPPQYF
TRBD1	TRBV30	TRBJ2-2	once	TGTGCCTGGGGACGACAGGGGGGCACCGGGGAGCTGTTTTTT	CAWGRQGGTGELFF
-	TRBV5-1	TRBJ1-4	-	TGCGCCAGCAGCCTTGCGGGGTTTACTAATGAAAAACTGTTTTTT	CASSLAGFTNEKLFF
TRBD1	TRBV6-1	TRBJ1-2	-	TGTGCCAGCAGTGAATCGCCGGGACAGGGGAACTATGGCTACACCTTC	CASSESPGQGNYGYTF
-	TRBV5-6	TRBJ1-2	-	TGTGCCAGCAGCTTGGAAGCAGGTTTAGGCTACACCTTC	CASSLEAGLGYTF